The rows below give T cell receptor beta chains drawn from one sample of a study of long-term antiretroviral therapy in people with HIV. Data came from immunoSEQ multiplex PCR; TCRdb stores just in-frame clones and leaves some out. The sample lists about 24,000 clones, roughly 82% occurring once. Sequencing used unsorted PBMCs, obtained 3 years after starting antiretroviral therapy. The receptors derive from a man aged 50-59 years with HIV. Both conserved end residues are part of each CDR3. A D gene is named only where the DNA matches it firmly. Part of the rows lack a size; the others show once, few, many or a class for expanded clones.

TRBD1	once	16	TRBV27	TRBJ1-2	TGTGCCAGCAGTAAAAACCGGGACAGGGGTTACTATGGCTACACCTTC	CASSKNRDRGYYGYTF
.	.	15	TRBV11-3	TRBJ1-2	TGTGCCAGCAGCTTAGATGGGTCGGGGTACTATGGCTACACCTTC	CASSLDGSGYYGYTF
.	.	15	TRBV11-2	TRBJ2-1	TGTGCCAGCAGCTTAGTCGCAGGGTTCTACAATGAGCAGTTCTTC	CASSLVAGFYNEQFF
TRBD2	.	14	TRBV11-3	TRBJ2-7	TGTGCCAGCAGACGACTAGCGGGAGTATACGAGCAGTACTTC	CASRRLAGVYEQYF
TRBD1	once	14	TRBV2	TRBJ1-2	TGTGCCAGCAGTGAAGATCCAGGGGGCTATGGCTACACCTTC	CASSEDPGGYGYTF
.	.	13	TRBV6-6	TRBJ1-3	TGTGCCAGCACTCCGGGGACAGGAAACACCATATATTTT	CASTPGTGNTIYF
.	.	13	TRBV7-3	TRBJ2-5	TGTGCCAGCAGCTTAACCCCTGGGGAGACCCAGTACTTC	CASSLTPGETQYF
.	.	14	TRBV5-4	TRBJ2-7	TGTGCCAGCAGCTTGGGAGAGGTGGGGGGCGAGCAGTACTTC	CASSLGEVGGEQYF
TRBD2	.	14	TRBV19	TRBJ2-3	TGTGCCAGTAGTACGGGACTAGTGTCAGATACGCAGTATTTT	CASSTGLVSDTQYF
TRBD1	.	15	TRBV13	TRBJ2-7	TGTGCCAGCAGCTTACTGGGGACAGGGGGCCACGAGCAGTACTTC	CASSLLGTGGHEQYF
.	.	15	TRBV30	TRBJ1-5	TGTGCCTGGAGTGCGGGGGATTATAGCAATCAGCCCCAGCATTTT	CAWSAGDYSNQPQHF
TRBD1	few	15	TRBV6-4	TRBJ2-3	TGTGCCAGCAGGGCTGGGACAGGGGGCTCAGGGGGGCAGTATTTT	CASRAGTGGSGGQYF
.	few	15	TRBV9	TRBJ1-2	TGTGCCAGCAGCGTACCGGGCAGGGCCAACTATGGCTACACCTTC	CASSVPGRANYGYTF
.	.	15	TRBV19	TRBJ1-4	TGTGCCTCTCAGGGGCCAACCCTGAAAAATGAAAAACTGTTTTTT	CASQGPTLKNEKLFF
.	few	15	TRBV11-2	TRBJ2-3	TGTGCCAGCAGCTTAGTAGGGAGGTCCACAGATACGCAGTATTTT	CASSLVGRSTDTQYF
.	.	15	TRBV27	TRBJ2-1	TGTGCCAGCAGTTCGTTAGCGAGCTCCTACAATGAGCAGTTCTTC	CASSSLASSYNEQFF
.	once	13	TRBV7-8	TRBJ2-7	TGTGCCAGCAGCTTAGGGGGGGAGTACGAGCAGTACTTC	CASSLGGEYEQYF
.	.	14	TRBV10-1	TRBJ2-1	TGCGCCAGCAGTACCGGACTGCAGCACAATGAGCAGTTCTTC	CASSTGLQHNEQFF
.	few	14	TRBV27	TRBJ1-2	TGTGCCAGCAGTTTATATGCTGGGTTGGACGGCTACACCTTC	CASSLYAGLDGYTF
.	.	13	TRBV6-5	TRBJ1-2	TGTGCCAGCAGCCACGGAGGGTTGGATGGCTACACCTTC	CASSHGGLDGYTF
TRBD1	.	15	TRBV9	TRBJ1-2	TGTGCCAGCAGCACCGAGGGGGCCCTCTGGGGTGGCTACACCTTC	CASSTEGALWGGYTF
TRBD2	.	15	TRBV18	TRBJ2-1	TGTGCCAGCTCAGTGGCGGGGGATTTTTACAATGAGCAGTTCTTC	CASSVAGDFYNEQFF
.	.	14	TRBV7-2	TRBJ2-7	TGTGCCAGCAGCTTAATGAACAGGGCGTACGAGCAGTACTTC	CASSLMNRAYEQYF
.	.	15	TRBV5-1	TRBJ2-7	TGCGCCAGCAGCCTTCGACAGGCCAATGACTACGAGCAGTACTTC	CASSLRQANDYEQYF
.	.	15	TRBV2	TRBJ1-2	TGTGCCAGCAGTGTTTGGGCAGGGGCTCTGGATGGCTACACCTTC	CASSVWAGALDGYTF
.	.	13	TRBV7-2	TRBJ1-1	TGTGCCAGCACCAACAGGGTGCACACTGAAGCTTTCTTT	CASTNRVHTEAFF
.	.	13	TRBV5-1	TRBJ1-1	TGCGCCAGCAGCCTGGACCCACGCACTGAAGCTTTCTTT	CASSLDPRTEAFF
.	.	14	TRBV6-5	TRBJ1-4	TGTGCCAGCAGTCCCAGGGTAGCTAATGAAAAACTGTTTTTT	CASSPRVANEKLFF
.	.	17	TRBV5-1	TRBJ2-2	TGCGCCAGCAGCCCGGATTTCGGGGGCACGAACACCGGGGAGCTGTTTTTT	CASSPDFGGTNTGELFF
TRBD2	.	15	TRBV27	TRBJ2-7	TGTGCCAGCAGTTACCCACTAGCGGGAGTACACGAGCAGTACTTC	CASSYPLAGVHEQYF
.	.	15	TRBV10-3	TRBJ2-3	TGTGCCATCAGTGGGGGAGTAGCACCCACAGATACGCAGTATTTT	CAISGGVAPTDTQYF
.	.	15	TRBV30	TRBJ1-2	TGTGCCGCCCATGAACATCAAATGCAGGGCTATGGCTACACCTTC	CAAHEHQMQGYGYTF
.	.	16	TRBV28	TRBJ1-2	TGTGCCAGCAGTTTACGTTACAGGACATTGAACTATGGCTACACCTTC	CASSLRYRTLNYGYTF
.	.	14	TRBV12-5	TRBJ2-1	TGTGCTAGTGGGCGACAAGGGGGGTACAATGAGCAGTTCTTC	CASGRQGGYNEQFF
.	.	16	TRBV2	TRBJ1-5	TGTGCCAGCAGTGGGAGGCTGGAACGTAGCAATCAGCCCCAGCATTTT	CASSGRLERSNQPQHF
.	.	15	TRBV7-9	TRBJ2-1	TGTGCCAGCAGCCTCACACTTAGCTCCTACAATGAGCAGTTCTTC	CASSLTLSSYNEQFF
TRBD2	.	17	TRBV7-2	TRBJ2-7	TGTGCCAGCAGCCCCGTTGGCGGGAGGGGAGTCGCCTACGAGCAGTACTTC	CASSPVGGRGVAYEQYF
.	once	11	TRBV7-9	TRBJ1-1	TGTGCCAGCAGCTCCTCCCTCACAGGGAACTTT	CASSSSLTGNF
.	.	17	TRBV7-9	TRBJ1-6	TGTGCCAGCAGCTTAGGTGGAAGCAGACGAGCTAGTTCACCCCTCCACTTT	CASSLGGSRRASSPLHF
TRBD1	few	17	TRBV5-7	TRBJ2-2	TGTGCCAGCAGCTTGTGTTTCGGACAGGGGGACACCGGGGAGCTGTTTTTT	CASSLCFGQGDTGELFF
.	once	15	TRBV11-3	TRBJ2-7	TGTGCCAGCAGCTTAGGAGGCTCTTCCCCCTACGAGCAGTACTTC	CASSLGGSSPYEQYF
TRBD1	.	13	TRBV7-3	TRBJ1-2	TGTGCCAGCAGCTTATGGGACAGATCTGGCTACACCTTC	CASSLWDRSGYTF
TRBD1	.	15	TRBV10-3	TRBJ2-7	TGTGCCACGGGGGGACGGGGACAGGGCTCCTACGAGCAGTACTTC	CATGGRGQGSYEQYF
.	once	15	TRBV4-3	TRBJ2-7	TGCGCCAGCAGCCAAAAGCAATTTTCCTCCTACGAGCAGTACTTC	CASSQKQFSSYEQYF
.	.	15	TRBV28	TRBJ2-7	TGTGCCAGCAGTTTAAGCGGACGGATACGCTACGAGCAGTACTTC	CASSLSGRIRYEQYF
.	.	19	TRBV12-5	TRBJ2-2	TGTGCTAGTGGTTTGCCATCGAACACAGGGCGTTCGTTAACCGGGGAGCTGTTTTTT	CASGLPSNTGRSLTGELFF
.	.	16	TRBV4-3	TRBJ1-4	TGCGCCAGCAGCCAAGATTTGGCCAGGGCAGGTGAAAAACTGTTTTTT	CASSQDLARAGEKLFF
TRBD2	.	17	TRBV4-2	TRBJ2-1	TGTGCCAGCAGCCGCCAACCGAGCGGGGGGGCTTTCAATGAGCAGTTCTTC	CASSRQPSGGAFNEQFF
.	.	10	TRBV20-1	TRBJ1-2	TGCAGTGGCTACAGGGTCGGCTACACCTTC	CSGYRVGYTF
.	.	14	TRBV25-1	TRBJ2-7	TGTGCCAGCAGTGAACCGCTACGCTGGGACGAGCAGTACTTC	CASSEPLRWDEQYF
.	.	13	TRBV5-1	TRBJ2-7	TGCGCCAGCAGCTGGGGCCCCGTGGGAGAGCAGTACTTC	CASSWGPVGEQYF
TRBD1	.	14	TRBV28	TRBJ1-3	TGTGCCAGCAGTTTCAGGGGGTCTGGAAACACCATATATTTT	CASSFRGSGNTIYF
TRBD1	.	15	TRBV5-4	TRBJ1-4	TGTGCCAGCAGCCGTCAGACAGGGGTGGATGAAAAACTGTTTTTT	CASSRQTGVDEKLFF
TRBD1	.	16	TRBV6-6	TRBJ1-4	TGTGCCAGCAGTGGTCGACAGGGGGCTACTAATGAAAAACTGTTTTTT	CASSGRQGATNEKLFF
.	.	13	TRBV19	TRBJ2-1	TGTGCCAGTAGTACCTACAGGGATAATGAGCAGTTCTTC	CASSTYRDNEQFF
TRBD1	.	14	TRBV7-6	TRBJ1-5	TGTGCCAGCAGCTTAGTACAGGGGGCTCAGCCCCAGCATTTT	CASSLVQGAQPQHF
.	.	15	TRBV9	TRBJ1-2	TGTGCCAGCAGCCCCAGGGTCGCCCTTGGAAGGGGCTACACCTTC	CASSPRVALGRGYTF
.	.	13	TRBV5-1	TRBJ1-6	TGCGCCAGCAGCTTGACAGGGAACTCACCCCTCCACTTT	CASSLTGNSPLHF
TRBD2	.	17	TRBV4-3	TRBJ2-3	TGCGCCAGCAGCCCGGGAGGGCCGGGCCCTGGCACAGATACGCAGTATTTT	CASSPGGPGPGTDTQYF
.	.	16	TRBV10-3	TRBJ2-5	TGTGCCATCAGTGAGGGGGTAGGGGGTGGCCAAGAGACCCAGTACTTC	CAISEGVGGGQETQYF